This T cell receptor beta chain came from a study of neurological immune-mediated disorders (dated 2019 in TCRdb). Notes on the research overall: The study compared peripheral blood TCR-beta repertoires of HTLV-I-associated myelopathy (HAM/TSP) patients, multiple sclerosis patients and healthy controls using UMI-based sequencing. The 85 to 110 TCR-beta libraries included longitudinal samples, technical triplicates and paired sorted CD4+ and CD8+ T-cell subsets alongside PBMC samples. Longitudinal HAM/TSP donors and healthy donors each had 3 time-points at intervals of about 3-40 months. Of the approximately 68 subjects in the cohort, roughly 14 were HAM/TSP patients, some 34 were multiple sclerosis patients, and some 20 were healthy controls. Summary of the overall study and its limitations: TCR clonal expansion was greatest in HAM/TSP patients and smallest in MS patients, who ranked below even healthy controls. Across subjects, expanded clones never shared an identical CDR3 amino acid sequence, which suggests that the TCR-beta repertoires in every group were private.

The table lists this clonotype with many counts. This clone's antigen is unknown. No much larger clonotype is one base removed from it; base qualities were not supplied. To synthesize cDNA, template-switch 5'RACE was performed with a primer carrying a 10-nucleotide random unique molecular identifier so that each TCR transcript was tagged. Every sequencing run yielded over 170 million TCR-beta sequences covering 15-18 subjects. The RNeasy kit was used to extract total RNA. The KAPA Real-time Library Amplification kit was used to amplify TCR-beta VDJ regions with primers for the TCR constant region and the 5'RACE anchor. A first PCR added sample indexes and Illumina adaptors, after which a second PCR increased the library yield. After purification with Ampure beads, the TCR product of roughly 650 bp was size-selected on a 2% E-gel SizeSelection system. Before pooling, libraries had their quality checked on a Bioanalyzer, their concentration measured with Qubit, and their quantity determined with the Kapa Library Quantification kit. An Illumina HiSeq 2500 sequenced the libraries paired-end 2 x 150 bp. To increase sequence diversity, roughly 23-30% phiX was spiked into each library pool. In the authors' own workflow: The UMI-based MiGEC pipeline processed quality-filtered reads and removed over 75% of raw TCR sequences during error correction. IMGT germline references were used for alignment of VDJ genes, and clonotypes were defined by a unique CDR3 amino acid sequence together with V-J genes. Clonal expansion, Shannon diversity and CDR3 relatedness (CalcPairwiseDistances, ClusterSamples) were evaluated with VDJtools, and phylogenetic trees were built with CLCbio workbench. A clone was classed as expanded if it had 8 or more unique UMIs, a cutoff based on coefficient-of-variation modelling across technical triplicates. TCRdb itself trimmed the public reads at Q25 with fastp, ran MiXCR and retained productive beta chains. Duplicate CDR3 protein sequences are folded into a single record with the most common DNA and genes. What appears here as the V and J calls and clone size reflects TCRdb's work, not the paper's. Within this sample are tens of thousands of distinct CDR3 sequences, with roughly an eighth of them counted one time only. Of the sample, 2% to 2.5% falls within the top ten clones.

Trimming takes 5 bases from V and 5 bases from J, and the germline ends sit 13 bases apart. The CDR3 has 13 amino acids, counting the end cysteine and phenylalanine. Just CDR3 DNA is preserved here, 39 bases in frame from base 1. Per the germline V gene, SGHRS is the CDR1 and YFSETQ is the CDR2. This sample's time point label indicates: longitudinal time-point 2. The healthy controls were volunteers from a blood bank in Maryland, USA. For the unsorted PBMC libraries, 2 million PBMCs were stored in RNAlater at -80 degrees C until RNA extraction and were used to generate the libraries. Peripheral blood was subjected to Ficoll-Hypaque density gradient centrifugation to isolate PBMCs, which were then cryopreserved in liquid nitrogen.

The source is a woman aged 40 to 50 in good health. This sequence uses TRBV5-1 and TRBJ1-1; the D gene is perhaps TRBD1, from 6 matching bases. Sequences were obtained from PBMCs. The CDR3 sequence is CASRPDRRTEAFF. The DNA sequence reads TGCGCCAGCAGACCGGACAGAAGGACTGAAGCTTTCTTT.